This T cell receptor beta chain was sequenced during a study of CD8+ T cells in alopecia areata. Extraction and reverse transcription of RNA yielded cDNA as the sequencing template. The protocol was immunoSEQ multiplex PCR, while the TCRdb copy is restricted to in-frame clones and leaves out a portion. The sample yields around 60,000 clones, 40% to 50% seen once. From germline, CDR1 is LGHNA and CDR2 YSLEER. Trimming removed 0 bases at V and 6 bases at J, with 14 bases between. The CDR3 has 15 amino acids. Alopecia areata patients gave lesional scalp punch biopsies and peripheral blood samples. Broader study findings: Greater clonality was observed in lesional scalp samples, especially alopecia totalis/universalis, versus normal scalp. When scalp samples are sequenced, resident alphabeta T cells of normal skin are also captured. Patients shared TCRs less clearly than mice did, possibly for HLA-related reasons.

A note on this clone: The antigen is not known.

This chain links TRBV4-3 with TRBJ1-1; D ambiguous. Sequenced material: NKG2D-low CD8+ T cells sorted from blood. The TCR originated in a human donor with alopecia areata. In nucleotides, the CDR3 is TGCGCCAGCAGCCAAGAATTTCAAGGGTACCCTGAAGCTTTCTTT. This sequence encodes CASSQEFQGYPEAFF.